The following is a T cell receptor beta chain sequence with its context. Its antigen is still unknown. Trimming removed 5 bases from V and 9 bases from J, with 23 bases in between. From germline, CDR1 is SGHAT and CDR2 FQNNGV. The length of the CDR3 is 16 residues. This table comes from immunoSEQ multiplex PCR, and its TCRdb copy is limited to in-frame clones, with some not included. Here the sample spans roughly 150,000 clones, 70% to 85% being singletons. The data originate from a study of cytotoxic CD8 clonotypes in ibrutinib-treated CLL. Study details: Response was recorded as partial in about 24 patients and complete in 2; at median roughly 70 months, approximately 14 remained remitted and about 12 had progressed.

Whole-study results and caveats: Progressing and sustained-remission patients had different sampling times.

Sequences were derived from PBMCs, sampled after 24 months of ibrutinib treatment. The receptor's source is a human donor with chronic lymphocytic leukemia. The chain links TRBV11-2 to TRBJ1-3; D remains unclear. The CDR3 spells CASSPPSRTVHGTIYF. The CDR3 bases are TGTGCCAGCAGCCCGCCGTCGAGGACCGTCCATGGCACCATATATTTT.